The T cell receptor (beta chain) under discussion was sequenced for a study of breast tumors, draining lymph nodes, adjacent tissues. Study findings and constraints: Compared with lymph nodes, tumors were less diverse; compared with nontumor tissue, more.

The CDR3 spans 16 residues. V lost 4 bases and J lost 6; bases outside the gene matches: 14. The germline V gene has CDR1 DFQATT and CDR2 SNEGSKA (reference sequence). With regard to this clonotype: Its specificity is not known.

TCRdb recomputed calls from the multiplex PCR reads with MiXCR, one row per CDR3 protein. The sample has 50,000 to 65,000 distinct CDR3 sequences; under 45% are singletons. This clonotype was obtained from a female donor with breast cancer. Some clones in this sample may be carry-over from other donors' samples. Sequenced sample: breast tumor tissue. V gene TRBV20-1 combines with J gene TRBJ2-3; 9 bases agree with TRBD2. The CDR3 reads CSAIKGAGGPDDTQYF. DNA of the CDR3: TGCAGTGCTATAAAGGGGGCGGGAGGGCCAGATGATACGCAGTATTTT.